This T cell receptor (beta chain) was observed in a study of blood T cell repertoires in COVID-19. Study in general: Donors in the United States, Italy and Spain gave samples during acute or convalescent COVID-19. Sample material is recorded as cDNA or gDNA derived from T cells, B-cell-depleted T cells, or PBMCs.

V trimming: 4 bases; J trimming: 6 bases; junction bases outside the gene matches: 8. Germline-derived CDR1 and CDR2 are SGHNT and YYREEE (reference sequence). This CDR3 comprises 16 residues. Repertoires were generated with immunoSEQ multiplex PCR, while TCRdb's copy carries only in-frame clones and drops some. The top ten hold approximately 1.4% of the sample, which has tens of thousands of clones, about 83% seen once. Sequenced: peripheral blood. The V and J genes are TRBV5-4 and TRBJ2-3, with 13 bases that match TRBD2. The source of this sequence is a man in his fifties or sixties with acute or convalescent COVID-19. The CDR3 here is CASSPTSGRARDTQYF. In DNA, the CDR3 is TGTGCCAGCAGCCCCACTAGCGGGAGGGCCAGGGATACGCAGTATTTT.